What follows are 7 T cell receptor beta chains derived from one specimen sequenced in a study of PD-1 blockade in classical Hodgkin lymphoma. Method: immunoSEQ multiplex PCR; TCRdb's copy keeps in-frame clones and lacks some. The top ten clones hold 12% of a sample with about 97,000 clones, approximately 88% of them seen once. Exposure to brentuximab vedotin varied, and each patient had relapsed following autologous stem cell transplantation. Sample: peripheral blood mononuclear cells (PBMCs), taken at baseline. These receptors all stem from a human donor with classical Hodgkin lymphoma.

This chain joins TRBV6-1 and TRBJ2-2, with D perhaps being TRBD1 or TRBD2 (5 bases each). The V gene's germline CDR1 is MNHNS and CDR2 SASEGT. The ends were cut back, 4 bases at V and 5 bases at J, with 11 bases in the middle. CDR3 length: 14 residues. The CDR3 DNA reads as TGTGCCAGCAGTGCTTGGGGCGGGACCGGGGAGCTGTTTTTT. It is translated as CASSAWGGTGELFF.

This sequence joins TRBV30 and TRBJ2-5; D assignment may be TRBD1 or TRBD2 (6 bases each). Trimming pared 4 bases from V and 0 bases from J, leaving 9 bases between. Germline CDR1 and CDR2: GTSNPN and SVGIG (reference sequence). The CDR3 contains 13 residues. CDR3: CAWNRGHQETQYF. The CDR3 region has the DNA TGTGCCTGGAATCGGGGGCACCAAGAGACCCAGTACTTC.

The chain is built from TRBV6-6 and TRBJ1-1; unclear D gene. CDR1 and CDR2 (germline): MNHNY, SVGAGI (reference sequence). The CDR3 loop spans 15 amino acids. Trimming removed 0 bases from V and 1 base from J, with 9 bases in between. CDR3 in amino acids: CASSYSGRSNTEAFF. The CDR3 region has the DNA TGTGCCAGCAGTTACTCTGGGCGATCGAACACTGAAGCTTTCTTT.

This clone was seen repeatedly, ten times or more. The gene calls are TRBV19 and TRBJ2-1; the D gene is possibly TRBD1 (7 bases). V lost 5 bases to trimming and J lost 4 bases, with 15 bases between them. The CDR3 contains 15 residues. Looked up from germline, CDR1 is LNHDA and CDR2 is SQIVND (reference sequence). The CDR3 sequence is CASSWTGGGYNEQFF. CDR3 nucleotide sequence: TGTGCCAGTAGTTGGACAGGAGGGGGGTACAATGAGCAGTTCTTC.

The chain joins TRBV7-3 to TRBJ2-1; D ambiguous. Trimming cost V 2 bases and J 9 bases, with 14 bases left between them. The CDR3 has 14 amino acids. Germline CDR1 SGHTA, CDR2 FQGTGA. The CDR3 here is CASSLYGRSGEQFF. The CDR3 DNA reads TGTGCCAGCAGCTTATATGGCCGGTCGGGTGAGCAGTTCTTC.

This clone is medium-sized within its sample. This sequence joins TRBV7-9 and TRBJ2-7; no clear D gene. V shed 5 bases and J shed 5 bases, with 16 bases lying between them. The germline gives CDR1 SEHNR, CDR2 FQNEAQ (reference sequence). The CDR3 sequence is 14 residues long. In nucleotides, the CDR3 is TGTGCCAGCAGCGTCGACTCGCCCCTCGACGAGCAGTACTTC. It encodes CASSVDSPLDEQYF. Full variable domain (missing parts from reference TRBV7-9 and TRBJ2-7): DTGVSQNPRHKITKRGQNVTFRCDPISEHNRLYWYRQTLGQGPEFLTYFQNEAQLEKSRLLSDRFSAERPKGSFSTLEIQRTEQGDSAMYLCASSVDSPLDEQYFGPGTRLTVT.

The chain employs TRBV4-2 and TRBJ2-2, with a tentative D call TRBD1 (5 bases). This CDR3 has 15 residues. V was cut by 1 base and J by 2 bases, with 8 bases left in between. Germline values: CDR1 LGHNA, CDR2 YNFKEQ. CDR3 region: CASSQVGPNTGELFF. CDR3 DNA sequence: TGTGCCAGCAGCCAAGTGGGGCCTAACACCGGGGAGCTGTTTTTT.